A single TCR beta chain is shown here with its context. Its target is unknown. This entry comes from a study of beta chain features in type 1 diabetes. The overall study: Patients shared similar age, gender and cell yields with healthy donors. General study points: Lower insertion and higher deletion counts appeared at VDJ junctions in type 1 diabetes patients. TCRB CDR3s were moderately but significantly shorter in Type 1 diabetes patients in all four CD4+ subsets.

J was trimmed by 6 bases and V by 7 bases; bases with no gene match: 8. The germline gives CDR1 MGHDK, CDR2 SYGVNS. The CDR3 consists of 14 residues. The sequenced template was cDNA made from the entire isolated RNA. Repertoires were generated with immunoSEQ multiplex PCR, while TCRdb's copy carries only in-frame clones and drops some. The table records 300,000 to 400,000 clones, 9.5% to 11% of them present only once. There was one heparinised blood draw per donor, averaging about 116 mL. This receptor was obtained from a woman aged 25 to 45 in good health. The sequenced material came from naive CD4+ T cells from blood. The rearrangement uses TRBV25-1 and TRBJ1-4, with 7 bases fitting TRBD1. The CDR3 here is CASTRQGSYEKLFF. DNA for the CDR3: TGTGCCAGCACCCGACAGGGTAGCTATGAAAAACTGTTTTTT.